The rows below give T cell receptor beta chains drawn from one sample of a study of blood T cell repertoires in COVID-19. Repertoires were generated with immunoSEQ multiplex PCR, while TCRdb's copy carries only in-frame clones and drops some. The sample records about 270,000 clones, about 90% being singletons. Sequences were obtained from peripheral blood. The receptors were sampled from a woman in her twenties or thirties with COVID-19, enrolled during active disease. CDR3s include the opening cysteine and the closing phenylalanine or tryptophan. Fields, in order: J gene, clone size, V gene, D gene, CDR3 DNA, CDR3 protein. The D gene is left open where the match is weak. Size tells how often a clone was seen (once, few, many) or the class of an expanded clone, and some rows leave it out.

j_call: TRBJ2-7
clone_size: NA
v_call: TRBV27
d_call: NA
cdr3_nt: TGTGCCAGCAGTTTATCGCGGGGCGTTCGGTCCGAGCAGTACTTC
cdr3_aa: CASSLSRGVRSEQYF

j_call: TRBJ2-1
clone_size: NA
v_call: TRBV5-4
d_call: TRBD2
cdr3_nt: TGTGCCAGCAGCTTCAACGGGGGGGGGCCAATCAATGAGCAGTTCTTC
cdr3_aa: CASSFNGGGPINEQFF

j_call: TRBJ2-1
clone_size: NA
v_call: TRBV5-4
d_call: TRBD2
cdr3_nt: TGTGCCAGCAGCTCCCCGACTAGCGGGGGGCGGAATGAGCAGTTCTTC
cdr3_aa: CASSSPTSGGRNEQFF

j_call: TRBJ2-3
clone_size: NA
v_call: TRBV10-1
d_call: TRBD2
cdr3_nt: TGCGCCAGCAGTGGAGCGGGGGCCGCGGGAGATACGCAGTATTTT
cdr3_aa: CASSGAGAAGDTQYF

j_call: TRBJ1-5
clone_size: NA
v_call: TRBV7-9
d_call: NA
cdr3_nt: TGTGCCAGCAGCTTAGTAGTGGGGGCGAATCAGCCCCAGCATTTT
cdr3_aa: CASSLVVGANQPQHF

j_call: TRBJ2-3
clone_size: NA
v_call: TRBV19
d_call: NA
cdr3_nt: TGTGCCAGTAGTAAAGTGAGGTCTACCAATACGCAGTATTTT
cdr3_aa: CASSKVRSTNTQYF

j_call: TRBJ2-3
clone_size: NA
v_call: TRBV5-5
d_call: NA
cdr3_nt: TGTGCCAGCAGCTTAGGACCCCGGACATCGGCAGATACGCAGTATTTT
cdr3_aa: CASSLGPRTSADTQYF

j_call: TRBJ1-1
clone_size: NA
v_call: TRBV29-1
d_call: NA
cdr3_nt: TGCAGCGTTTTTATCCCATATCAGGGGAACACTGAAGCTTTCTTT
cdr3_aa: CSVFIPYQGNTEAFF

j_call: TRBJ2-2
clone_size: NA
v_call: TRBV7-9
d_call: NA
cdr3_nt: TGTGCCAGCAGCCTGTCGGTTACGAACACCGGGGAGCTGTTTTTT
cdr3_aa: CASSLSVTNTGELFF

j_call: TRBJ1-4
clone_size: NA
v_call: TRBV7-9
d_call: NA
cdr3_nt: TGTGCCAGCAGCTCCCCCTTGAACCGGAATGAAAAACTGTTTTTT
cdr3_aa: CASSSPLNRNEKLFF

j_call: TRBJ1-6
clone_size: few
v_call: TRBV28
d_call: NA
cdr3_nt: TGTGCCAGCAGTCCCACTAAGAATTCACCCCTCCACTTT
cdr3_aa: CASSPTKNSPLHF

j_call: TRBJ2-3
clone_size: NA
v_call: TRBV7-9
d_call: NA
cdr3_nt: TGTGCCAGCACCGAGGACTACCAGCAGTATTTT
cdr3_aa: CASTEDYQQYF

j_call: TRBJ2-7
clone_size: NA
v_call: TRBV3-1/TRBV3-2
d_call: TRBD2
cdr3_nt: TGTGCCAGCAGCCAAGGCAGCGGGGGACTCGAGCAGTACTTC
cdr3_aa: CASSQGSGGLEQYF

j_call: TRBJ2-7
clone_size: NA
v_call: TRBV19
d_call: TRBD1
cdr3_nt: TGTGCCAGTAGTCGCCGGGACAGGGGGGGCTACGAGCAGTACTTC
cdr3_aa: CASSRRDRGGYEQYF

j_call: TRBJ2-1
clone_size: few
v_call: TRBV28
d_call: TRBD1
cdr3_nt: TGTGCCAGCAGGCCCGGGACAGGGGTAATCAATGAGCAGTTCTTC
cdr3_aa: CASRPGTGVINEQFF

j_call: TRBJ2-2
clone_size: NA
v_call: TRBV6-5
d_call: TRBD2
cdr3_nt: TGTGCCAGCAGTTACGAGCGGGGGGGCTCCGGGGAGCTGTTTTTT
cdr3_aa: CASSYERGGSGELFF

j_call: TRBJ1-6
clone_size: NA
v_call: TRBV2
d_call: NA
cdr3_nt: TGTGCCAGCAGGCTAATATCACCCCTCCACTTT
cdr3_aa: CASRLISPLHF

j_call: TRBJ2-5
clone_size: NA
v_call: TRBV6-1
d_call: TRBD1
cdr3_nt: TGTGCCAGCAGTGACCGGGACAGGGAAGAGACCCAGTACTTC
cdr3_aa: CASSDRDREETQYF

j_call: TRBJ1-5
clone_size: NA
v_call: TRBV7-9
d_call: NA
cdr3_nt: TGTGCCAGCAGCTCCAATCCCAGGGAGGAGCCCCAGCATTTT
cdr3_aa: CASSSNPREEPQHF

j_call: TRBJ2-3
clone_size: once
v_call: TRBV30
d_call: TRBD2
cdr3_nt: TGTGCCTGGAGTACCACCGGACTAGCGGGGGGGGCAGATACGCAGTATTTT
cdr3_aa: CAWSTTGLAGGADTQYF

j_call: TRBJ2-1
clone_size: NA
v_call: TRBV2
d_call: TRBD1
cdr3_nt: TGTGCCAGCAAAGGACAGGGAAACAATGAGCAGTTCTTC
cdr3_aa: CASKGQGNNEQFF

j_call: TRBJ1-2
clone_size: NA
v_call: TRBV28
d_call: NA
cdr3_nt: TGTGCCAGCAGTTCCAGGCCTGGGGGCTACACCTTC
cdr3_aa: CASSSRPGGYTF

j_call: TRBJ1-2
clone_size: NA
v_call: TRBV5-6
d_call: NA
cdr3_nt: TGTGCCAGCAGCGGGTGGGCCTTTAACTATGGCTACACCTTC
cdr3_aa: CASSGWAFNYGYTF

j_call: TRBJ2-7
clone_size: once
v_call: TRBV28
d_call: NA
cdr3_nt: TGTGCCAGCAGAGCGTCTTTCACCTCCTACGAGCAGTACTTC
cdr3_aa: CASRASFTSYEQYF

j_call: TRBJ2-1
clone_size: once
v_call: TRBV7-9
d_call: TRBD2
cdr3_nt: TGTGCCAGCAGTCCGGGACTAGCGGGCGGGCTAAATGAGCAGTTCTTC
cdr3_aa: CASSPGLAGGLNEQFF

j_call: TRBJ2-1
clone_size: NA
v_call: TRBV18
d_call: NA
cdr3_nt: TGTGCCAGCTCACCACGGGGGCAGAATGAGCAGTTCTTC
cdr3_aa: CASSPRGQNEQFF

j_call: TRBJ2-7
clone_size: NA
v_call: TRBV27
d_call: NA
cdr3_nt: TGTGCCAGCAGTCCAGCCCCTACAGGGTTCGCCGAGCAGTACTTC
cdr3_aa: CASSPAPTGFAEQYF

j_call: TRBJ2-3
clone_size: NA
v_call: TRBV7-6
d_call: TRBD2
cdr3_nt: TGTGCCAGCAGCCCGGGGCTAGCGGGGGGGATTTGGGATACGCAGTATTTT
cdr3_aa: CASSPGLAGGIWDTQYF

j_call: TRBJ2-5
clone_size: NA
v_call: TRBV15
d_call: NA
cdr3_nt: TGTGCCACCAGCGTCCATTCGGGGGGCGGGGAGACCCAGTACTTC
cdr3_aa: CATSVHSGGGETQYF

j_call: TRBJ2-6
clone_size: few
v_call: TRBV10-3
d_call: NA
cdr3_nt: TGTGCCATAAGGACAGCCTCTGGGGCCAACGTCCTGACTTTC
cdr3_aa: CAIRTASGANVLTF

j_call: TRBJ1-5
clone_size: NA
v_call: TRBV7-9
d_call: NA
cdr3_nt: TGTGCCAGCAGCTTAGGGGGCCTGAGCAATCAGCCCCAGCATTTT
cdr3_aa: CASSLGGLSNQPQHF

j_call: TRBJ2-3
clone_size: NA
v_call: TRBV30
d_call: TRBD1
cdr3_nt: TGTGCCTGGAGCGAGACAGGGGATACAGATACGCAGTATTTT
cdr3_aa: CAWSETGDTDTQYF

j_call: TRBJ1-2
clone_size: NA
v_call: TRBV19
d_call: TRBD1
cdr3_nt: TGTGCCAGTAGCGACAGGGGGAATGGCTACACCTTC
cdr3_aa: CASSDRGNGYTF

j_call: TRBJ2-7
clone_size: NA
v_call: TRBV29-1
d_call: TRBD1
cdr3_nt: TGCAGCGTTCGACAGGGAACGAGGCACGAGCAGTACTTC
cdr3_aa: CSVRQGTRHEQYF

j_call: TRBJ2-7
clone_size: NA
v_call: TRBV6-5
d_call: NA
cdr3_nt: TGTGCCAGCAGTTACATTCCAGGTCCCTCCTACGAGCAGTACTTC
cdr3_aa: CASSYIPGPSYEQYF

j_call: TRBJ2-1
clone_size: NA
v_call: TRBV5-6
d_call: NA
cdr3_nt: TGTGCCAGCAGCCTCCGGGACAATGAGCAGTTCTTC
cdr3_aa: CASSLRDNEQFF